The source of this TCR beta chain is a study of blood T cell repertoires in COVID-19. As for the study in general: Collection of acute and convalescent COVID-19 samples took place in the United States, Italy and Spain. Sources were T cells, B-cell-depleted T cells, or PBMCs; the material itself was cDNA or gDNA.

The length of the CDR3 is 14 residues. V shed 3 bases, J shed 6 bases, and the junction held 7 bases outside the gene matches. CDR1 and CDR2 from the germline V gene are MGHRA and YSYEKL. Patients from Seattle were sampled longitudinally, starting during active infection. Authors' methods: Estimation of nucleated cell counts was performed using reference gene primer amplification. Only in-frame clones appear in the TCRdb table, and some are missing; sequencing was by immunoSEQ multiplex PCR. V and J calls and clone size are as listed in that table; D and trimming were resolved from the DNA. The sample shows tens of thousands of clones, roughly 84% of them seen only once.

This TCR derives from a man aged 25-40 years with COVID-19, enrolled during active disease. The chain couples TRBV4-1 to TRBJ1-2, with TRBD1 identical over 7 bases. The sequenced sample consisted of peripheral blood. CDR3 residues: CASSHPPGTDGYTF. CDR3 coding DNA: TGCGCCAGCAGCCACCCACCCGGGACAGATGGCTACACCTTC.